These 22 T cell receptor beta chains were sequenced from one sample in a study of T cell repertoires in cytomegalovirus infection. Antigens of these TCRs are unknown. TCRdb re-called the reads through MiXCR, storing one row per CDR3 protein. This sample has approximately 600,000 distinct CDR3 sequences, with over 35% found just once. The material was cultured PBMCs, obtained from culture after CMV antigen stimulation. These TCRs come from a human donor in good health (CMV status not recorded). Some clones in this sample may be carry-over from other donors' samples.

This chain uses TRBV7-6 with TRBJ2-7, with 8 bases matching TRBD2. J gave up 0 bases and V 5 bases, and 9 bases lay outside the gene matches. Germline V gene lookup returns CDR1 SGHVS and CDR2 FNYEAQ. The CDR3 totals 16 residues. Here the CDR3 reads CASSLRRREDSYEQYF. The CDR3 DNA sequence: TGTGCCAGCAGCCTAAGGCGGCGGGAGGACTCCTACGAGCAGTACTTC.

The chain links TRBV7-2 to TRBJ2-1, with TRBD2 identical over 7 bases. The V and J ends lost 2 bases and 2 bases, in that order; junction bases with no gene match: 9. CDR3 size: 17 residues. The V gene's germline CDR1 is SGHTA and CDR2 FQGNSA. CDR3 nucleotide sequence: TGTGCCAGCAGCTTATCCGGGACTAACCTCCCCTACAATGAGCAGTTCTTC. Amino acid sequence: CASSLSGTNLPYNEQFF.

The chain has TRBV7-2 and TRBJ2-3; no firm D call. The CDR3 contains 14 residues. V was clipped by 2 bases and J by 4 bases, with 10 bases between them. CDR1 and CDR2 from the germline V gene are SGHTA and FQGNSA. CDR3 region: CASSLTPSADTQYF. CDR3 DNA sequence: TGTGCCAGCAGCTTAACCCCAAGCGCAGATACGCAGTATTTT.

The J gene is TRBJ2-7, the V gene TRBV11-3; TRBD1 matches 8 bases. The CDR3 extends over 15 amino acids. V gave up 0 bases and J gave up 2 bases; unmatched junction bases: 3. CDR1 SGHNT and CDR2 YENEEA come from the germline V gene. Here the CDR3 DNA reads TGTGCCAGCAGCTTAGACGGACAGGGTCCCTACGAGCAGTACTTC. Encoded protein: CASSLDGQGPYEQYF.

This clonotype came up many times. The V call is TRBV4-3, the J call TRBJ2-4, with a possible D match to TRBD1 (6 bases). The germline CDR1 and CDR2 sequences are LGHNA and YSLEER. This CDR3 has 17 amino acids. Trimming stripped 0 bases from V and 1 base from J, with 13 bases between. DNA for the CDR3: TGCGCCAGCAGCCAAGATCTTGGGGGCCGGGCCAAAAACATTCAGTACTTC. The encoded protein is CASSQDLGGRAKNIQYF.

The chain joins TRBV28 to TRBJ2-7, with a tentative D call TRBD1 (5 bases). The V end was cut by 3 bases, the J end by 5 bases, with 11 bases between. The CDR3 runs 13 residues. CDR1 MDHEN and CDR2 SYDVKM come from the germline V gene. The CDR3 DNA follows: TGTGCCAGCAGTTTCAGGGTATCAGACGAGCAGTACTTC. Amino acid sequence: CASSFRVSDEQYF.

This clonotype was recorded a few times. This sequence joins TRBV6-2 or TRBV6-3 and TRBJ2-7; TRBD2 might be the D (6 bases). The CDR3 has 12 amino acids. V was pared by 6 bases and J by 1 base, with 7 bases between. Germline CDR1 is MNHEY and CDR2 is SVGEGT. In nucleotides, the CDR3 is TGTGCCAGCAGGGCGGGGTCCTACGAGCAGTACTTC. This sequence encodes CASRAGSYEQYF.

The chain carries TRBV7-2 and TRBJ2-7; D is unresolved. Germline loops: CDR1 SGHTA, CDR2 FQGNSA. The germline V and J ends were trimmed by 5 bases and 5 bases, with 16 bases remaining between them. This CDR3 spans 14 amino acids. The CDR3 DNA reads TGTGCCAGCAGCCCAGGAGCTATTGTGGACGAGCAGTACTTC. Translated: CASSPGAIVDEQYF.

This clonotype was seen a handful of times. The V and J genes are TRBV6-2 or TRBV6-3 and TRBJ2-5, with D uncertain. The CDR3 loop spans 12 amino acids. Deletions cut 2 bases from V and 1 base from J, with 2 bases between. Germline V gives CDR1 MNHEY, CDR2 SVGEGT. The CDR3 DNA sequence: TGTGCCAGCAGTTACGGCCAAGAGACCCAGTACTTC. It specifies CASSYGQETQYF.

Of note for this clonotype: An end of the junction does not agree with germline; a read error may underlie this. The chain joins TRBV11-3 to TRBJ2-1, with 11 nucleotides matching TRBD1. This CDR3 is 13 amino acids long. Per germline, CDR1 SGHNT and CDR2 YENEEA. CDR3: CASSLRNRDRGSF. CDR3 nucleotides: TGTGCCAGCAGCTTACGTAATCGGGACAGGGGGAGTTTC. Full variable domain (missing parts from reference TRBV11-3 and TRBJ2-1): EAGVVQSPRYKIIEKKQPVAFWCNPISGHNTLYWYLQNLGQGPELLIRYENEEAVDDSQLPKDRFSAERLKGVDSTLKIQPAELGDSAVYLCASSLRNRDRGSFGPGTRLTVL.

This clonotype was counted at least ten times. The chain combines TRBV7-2 with TRBJ2-1, with 8 bases lining up with TRBD2. This CDR3 has 14 amino acids. J gave up 4 bases and V 3 bases, and 2 bases lay outside the gene matches. Germline loops: CDR1 SGHTA, CDR2 FQGNSA. CDR3 sequence: CASSFGTSYNEQFF. The CDR3 coding sequence is TGTGCCAGCAGCTTCGGGACTAGTTACAATGAGCAGTTCTTC. The full variable domain, in which reference TRBV7-2 and TRBJ2-1 provide the parts outside the CDR3, is GAGVSQSPSNKVTEKGKDVELRCDPISGHTALYWYRQSLGQGLEFLIYFQGNSAPDKSGLPSDRFSAERTGGSVSTLTIQRTQQEDSAVYLCASSFGTSYNEQFFGPGTRLTVL.

This chain uses TRBV3-1 with TRBJ2-1, with D perhaps TRBD2 (5 bases). The germline V gene has CDR1 LGHDT and CDR2 YNNKEL (reference sequence). Trimming removed 0 bases from V and 0 bases from J, with 21 bases in between. This CDR3 comprises 20 residues. The DNA of the CDR3 is TGTGCCAGCAGCCAAGAGCCCCCCGGAGGATTCAAGAGCTCCTACAATGAGCAGTTCTTC. Translating gives CASSQEPPGGFKSSYNEQFF.

The CDR3 reads CAISEQGLYNSPLHF. CDR3 sequence (DNA): TGTGCCATCAGTGAACAGGGGCTCTATAATTCACCCCTCCACTTT. The rearrangement uses TRBV10-3 and TRBJ1-6; 7 bases match TRBD1. The J segment lost 3 bases and the V segment lost 3 bases, leaving 2 bases of the junction unmatched. This CDR3 is built from 15 residues. Looked up from germline, CDR1 is ENHRY and CDR2 is SYGVKD.

The chain joins TRBV19 to TRBJ2-2; 9 positions match TRBD2. CDR3 size: 16 residues. V lost 3 bases, J lost 3 bases, and 5 bases stayed unmatched. Germline values: CDR1 LNHDA, CDR2 SQIVND (reference sequence). CDR3 sequence: CASSIPLAGHTGELFF. The CDR3 nucleotides read TGTGCCAGTAGTATCCCCCTAGCGGGGCACACCGGGGAGCTGTTTTTT.

V gene TRBV2 combines with J gene TRBJ1-5; D is unresolved. Germline-derived CDR1 and CDR2 are SNHLY and FYNNEI. This CDR3 has 15 amino acids. Trimming removed 5 bases from V and 4 bases from J, with 15 bases in between. CDR3 coding DNA: TGTGCCAGCAGTCGGACTTCCCGAGTGAATCAGCCCCAGCATTTT. Its translation is CASSRTSRVNQPQHF.

This clonotype was found a few times. The V gene is TRBV6-1, the J gene TRBJ1-1; D unclear. In germline, CDR1 is MNHNS, CDR2 SASEGT. The length of the CDR3 is 13 residues. V lost 8 bases to trimming and J lost 10 bases, with 20 bases between them. CDR3 coding DNA: TGTGCCAGCCAATGGAAGACTCGCTCGGGAGCTTTCTTT. The encoded protein is CASQWKTRSGAFF.

This clonotype was seen a handful of times. V gene TRBV27 combines with J gene TRBJ2-5; D remains unclear. This CDR3 is 14 amino acids long. V gave up 3 bases and J gave up 5 bases, with 13 bases separating them. From germline, CDR1 is MNHEY and CDR2 SMNVEV (reference sequence). CDR3 in amino acids: CASSLNRGRETQYF. DNA for the CDR3: TGTGCCAGCAGTTTGAACCGTGGCCGGGAGACCCAGTACTTC.

The gene calls are TRBV19 and TRBJ1-1, with D perhaps TRBD1 (5 bases). Germline V lookup: CDR1 LNHDA, CDR2 SQIVND (reference sequence). V was clipped by 10 bases and J by 1 base, with 22 bases between them. The CDR3 loop spans 16 amino acids. Here the CDR3 DNA reads TGTGCCACCCAGATGGGAGGAGACAGAAGGAACACTGAAGCTTTCTTT. It translates to CATQMGGDRRNTEAFF.

This clonotype has more than one count but fewer than ten. The chain links TRBV6-1 to TRBJ1-2, with a tentative D call TRBD1 (6 bases). CDR3 length: 15 residues. The germline V gene has CDR1 MNHNS and CDR2 SASEGT. The V end lost 0 bases, the J end lost 5 bases, and 13 bases lay between the germline ends. DNA for the CDR3: TGTGCCAGCAGTGAAGCCTGGGGGCTGGGGTATGGCTACACCTTC. This encodes CASSEAWGLGYGYTF.

This clonotype was detected a few times. The gene calls are TRBV20-1 and TRBJ2-7; D tentatively reads TRBD1 or TRBD2 (6 bases each). The germline CDR1 and CDR2 sequences are DFQATT and SNEGSKA (reference sequence). V lost 2 bases to trimming and J lost 6 bases, with 14 bases between them. The CDR3 covers 13 residues. CDR3 DNA sequence: TGCAGTGCTAGACCCCAAGGGGGAGGCGAGCAGTACTTC. It encodes CSARPQGGGEQYF.

This rearrangement joins TRBV27 to TRBJ2-7, with D possibly matching TRBD2 (6 bases). The CDR3 totals 16 residues. V lost 6 bases to trimming and J lost 1 base, with 19 bases between them. Germline V gene lookup returns CDR1 MNHEY and CDR2 SMNVEV (reference sequence). The CDR3 DNA is TGTGCCAGCAGATCAGCCCGGGACTTCCCTTCCTACGAGCAGTACTTC. Its protein is CASRSARDFPSYEQYF.

The chain has TRBV7-2 and TRBJ2-7, with 9 bases aligning to TRBD1. The CDR3 length is 13 residues. V lost 7 bases to trimming and J lost 2 bases; unmatched junction nucleotides: 3. Germline CDR1 SGHTA, CDR2 FQGNSA. As DNA, the CDR3 is TGTGCCAGCAACAGGGGGCTCCCCTACGAGCAGTACTTC. Protein product: CASNRGLPYEQYF.